The 9 T cell receptor beta chains reported below all come from one sample, sequenced in a study of CD8+ T cells in alopecia areata. Extraction and reverse transcription of RNA yielded cDNA as the sequencing template. Using immunoSEQ multiplex PCR, the repertoire was profiled, and TCRdb retains in-frame clones only, with some absent. The sample lists fewer than 350,000 clones; roughly 60% were seen once. The treatment is: oral pan-JAK inhibitor, 5-10 mg twice daily. Sequencing was performed on CD4+ T cells sorted from blood, taken at week 24, from a patient treated with tofacitinib. Receptors were obtained from a human donor with alopecia areata.

The rearrangement links TRBV5-1 to TRBJ1-2, with D possibly TRBD1 on 5 matching bases. Germline CDR1 SGHRS, CDR2 YFSETQ. This CDR3 is 14 amino acids long. Trimming removed 5 bases from V and 6 bases from J, with 17 bases in between. This CDR3 is CASSSTQGSDGYTF. The CDR3 coding sequence is TGCGCCAGCAGTTCTACTCAGGGAAGTGATGGCTACACCTTC.

The V call is TRBV5-6, the J call TRBJ1-5; 7 bases map to TRBD1. J was trimmed by 0 bases and V by 3 bases; bases with no gene match: 6. The CDR3 consists of 16 residues. Germline V gene sequence: CDR1 SGHDT, CDR2 YYEEEE. The CDR3 DNA is TGTGCCAGCAGCTCTGGGACAGCATATAGCAATCAGCCCCAGCATTTT. Translated: CASSSGTAYSNQPQHF.

This clone has only one observation. The genes are TRBV5-1 and TRBJ1-1, with D perhaps matching TRBD1 (6 bases). This CDR3 region has 15 residues. Germline CDR1 is SGHRS and CDR2 is YFSETQ. Trimming removed 7 bases at V and 6 bases at J, with 22 bases between. The CDR3 coding sequence is TGCGCCAGCTCCGGTGGGGGCGCGGGGTCGCCTGAAGCTTTCTTT. Translation: CASSGGGAGSPEAFF.

The chain links TRBV30 to TRBJ1-5, with D possibly matching TRBD1 (5 bases). Germline-derived CDR1 and CDR2 are GTSNPN and SVGIG (reference sequence). The CDR3 has 14 residues. V was shortened by 4 bases and J by 6 bases, with 16 bases between the two germline ends. The DNA for the CDR3 is TGTGCCTGGATGGCGGGGGGAGGAGGTCAGCCCCAGCATTTT. As protein: CAWMAGGGGQPQHF.

The rearrangement uses TRBV7-2 and TRBJ2-4; 10 bases line up with TRBD1. V was clipped by 2 bases and J by 6 bases; unmatched bases: 13. This CDR3 region has 18 residues. CDR1 and CDR2 (germline): SGHTA, FQGNSA. The CDR3 DNA reads TGTGCCAGCAGCTTATACCCCGGACAGGGGGTAGGCAGAAACATTCAGTACTTC. Amino acids: CASSLYPGQGVGRNIQYF. Combining the CDR3 with reference TRBV7-2 and TRBJ2-4 gives the whole variable domain GAGVSQSPSNKVTEKGKDVELRCDPISGHTALYWYRQSLGQGLEFLIYFQGNSAPDKSGLPSDRFSAERTGGSVSTLTIQRTQQEDSAVYLCASSLYPGQGVGRNIQYFGAGTRLSVL.

This chain joins TRBV5-6 and TRBJ2-3; 7 bases are a match to TRBD2. The CDR3 has 16 residues. The V and J ends lost 0 bases and 4 bases, in that order; junction bases with no gene match: 8. Germline CDR1 reads SGHDT; CDR2 reads YYEEEE. DNA of the CDR3: TGTGCCAGCAGCTTGGCCCTAGCGGTTTGGGCAGATACGCAGTATTTT. The encoded protein is CASSLALAVWADTQYF. Filled out from reference TRBV5-6 and TRBJ2-3, the complete variable domain reads DAGVTQSPTHLIKTRGQQVTLRCSPKSGHDTVSWYQQALGQGPQFIFQYYEEEERQRGNFPDRFSGHQFPNYSSELNVNALLLGDSALYLCASSLALAVWADTQYFGPGTRLTVL.

CDR3 in amino acids: CASSLANGASTPLPQYF. In DNA form, the CDR3 reads TGTGCCAGCAGCTTAGCCAATGGGGCCTCAACTCCCCTTCCCCAGTACTTC. The chain recombines TRBV13 with TRBJ2-5; D is perhaps TRBD1 (5 bases). CDR3 length equals 17 residues. V lost 1 base to trimming and J lost 9 bases, with 24 bases between them. Germline-derived CDR1 and CDR2 are PRHDT and FYEKMQ (reference sequence).

The chain joins TRBV4-1 to TRBJ2-3; D possibly corresponds to TRBD1 (5 bases). The CDR3 is 15 amino acids. CDR1 and CDR2 from the germline V gene are MGHRA and YSYEKL. V lost 4 bases and J 3 bases, leaving 14 bases between the germline ends. The CDR3 coding sequence is TGCGCCAGCAGCCTCGGCCAGGGTTGGACAGATACGCAGTATTTT. It codes for CASSLGQGWTDTQYF.

The chain uses TRBV9 and TRBJ1-1, with 10 bases identical to TRBD1. This CDR3 comprises 15 residues. Germline CDR1 SGDLS, CDR2 YYNGEE. V gave up 0 bases and J gave up 4 bases; unmatched junction bases: 3. CDR3 sequence: CASSVDRDRGTEAFF. CDR3 DNA sequence: TGTGCCAGCAGCGTAGACCGGGACAGGGGCACTGAAGCTTTCTTT.